These 30 T cell receptor beta chains came from one sample sequenced in a study of T cell changes during pregnancy in multiple sclerosis. Only in-frame clones appear in the TCRdb table, and some are missing; sequencing was by immunoSEQ multiplex PCR. The sample records about 56,000 clones, around 90% being singletons. Sequenced here: CD4+ T cells from peripheral blood mononuclear cells, sampled in the third trimester of pregnancy. Every receptor here comes from a female donor with multiple sclerosis, enrolled in a pregnancy study.

This clone was observed a handful of times. The chain links TRBV2 to TRBJ1-2, with no clear D. Germline loops: CDR1 SNHLY, CDR2 FYNNEI. Trimming took 7 bases from V and 4 from J, leaving 7 bases between them. This CDR3 spans 11 amino acids. In DNA form, the CDR3 reads TGTGCCAGCAAAAGCCTCTATGGCTACACCTTC. Protein product: CASKSLYGYTF.

J is TRBJ1-1 and V is TRBV6-1; D is uncertain. This CDR3 spans 12 amino acids. Per germline, CDR1 MNHNS and CDR2 SASEGT. V was pared by 6 bases and J by 0 bases, with 5 bases between. In DNA form, the CDR3 reads TGTGCCAGCAGCAGCGTGAACACTGAAGCTTTCTTT. Residues: CASSSVNTEAFF.

The chain uses TRBV2 and TRBJ1-5; TRBD1 aligns across 12 bases. CDR1 and CDR2 from the germline V gene are SNHLY and FYNNEI. The CDR3 has 17 residues. J gave up 7 bases and V 8 bases, and 15 bases lay outside the gene matches. The CDR3, as DNA: TGTGCCAGCTCTCCCCTCCCGGGACAGGGGGCGGGACAGCCCCAGCATTTT. Translated, it gives CASSPLPGQGAGQPQHF.

This chain links TRBV9 with TRBJ2-1, with 8 bases that match TRBD2. J lost 0 bases, V lost 3 bases, and 2 bases had no gene match. From germline, CDR1 is SGDLS and CDR2 YYNGEE. CDR3 size: 15 residues. The CDR3 DNA reads as TGTGCCAGCAGCGCCGGGACTAGCTCCTACAATGAGCAGTTCTTC. This codes for CASSAGTSSYNEQFF.

This chain's CDR3 is CAGGANSGNTIYF. CDR3 nucleotides: TGTGCGGGGGGGGCGAACTCTGGAAACACCATATATTTT. This chain links TRBV4-2 with TRBJ1-3; D is possibly TRBD1 (6 bases). The CDR3 is made up of 13 amino acids. Germline loops: CDR1 LGHNA, CDR2 YNFKEQ.

V and J are TRBV19 and TRBJ2-7, with D possibly being TRBD2 (6 bases). The V and J ends lost 1 base and 0 bases respectively, with 19 bases between them. The germline V gene encodes CDR1 LNHDA and CDR2 SQIVND (reference sequence). The CDR3 runs to 18 residues. The CDR3 region has the DNA TGTGCCAGTAGTATAGGTTCGGGGGACTTCATTACCTCCTACGAGCAGTACTTC. Residues: CASSIGSGDFITSYEQYF.

V is TRBV5-4 and J is TRBJ2-7, with 8 bases fitting TRBD1. CDR1 SGHNT and CDR2 YYREEE come from the germline V gene (reference sequence). This CDR3 spans 15 amino acids. Trimming at V came to 0 bases and at J to 0 bases, leaving 2 bases not matched to a gene. In DNA form, the CDR3 reads TGTGCCAGCAGCTTGGAGGGACAGGACTCCTACGAGCAGTACTTC. As protein: CASSLEGQDSYEQYF. Full variable domain (rest looked up from reference TRBV5-4 and TRBJ2-7): ETGVTQSPTHLIKTRGQQVTLRCSSQSGHNTVSWYQQALGQGPQFIFQYYREEENGRGNFPPRFSGLQFPNYSSELNVNALELDDSALYLCASSLEGQDSYEQYFGPGTRLTVT.

J is TRBJ1-4 and V is TRBV7-2; 8 bases align to TRBD1. With 3 bases clipped from V and 3 bases from J, the junction kept 3 bases outside the gene matches. This CDR3 spans 15 amino acids. Germline assignment: CDR1 SGHTA and CDR2 FQGNSA. Here the CDR3 DNA reads TGTGCCAGCAGCTTCGACAGGGGACCTAATGAAAAACTGTTTTTT. Encoded protein: CASSFDRGPNEKLFF.

The DNA for the CDR3 is TGTGCCACCGCCCGGGACAGGGTGTACGAGCAGTACTTC. This codes for CATARDRVYEQYF. V gene TRBV15 combines with J gene TRBJ2-7; 9 bases agree with TRBD1. The CDR3 contains 13 residues. Germline V gene sequence: CDR1 LNHNV, CDR2 YYDKDF (reference sequence). The trim removed 8 bases at V and 4 bases at J, leaving 6 bases unmatched. Based on the CDR3 plus reference TRBV15 and TRBJ2-7, the full variable domain is DAMVIQNPRYQVTQFGKPVTLSCSQTLNHNVMYWYQQKSSQAPKLLFHYYDKDFNNEADTPDNFQSRRPNTSFCFLDIRSPGLGDTAMYLCATARDRVYEQYFGPGTRLTVT.

The V and J genes are TRBV7-6 and TRBJ2-3, with TRBD1 matching over 8 bases. This CDR3 is 15 amino acids long. CDR1 and CDR2 (germline): SGHVS, FNYEAQ. J lost 3 bases, V lost 2 bases, and 4 bases had no gene match. DNA of the CDR3: TGTGCCAGCAGCTTAAGGACAGGGCTGACAGATACGCAGTATTTT. Protein sequence: CASSLRTGLTDTQYF.

The chain carries TRBV18 and TRBJ2-5, with 8 bases that match TRBD2. Germline trimming cut 6 bases from V and 0 bases from J; bases unmatched to any gene: 6. This CDR3 region has 15 residues. Germline V gives CDR1 KGHSH, CDR2 LQKENI. CDR3 DNA: TGTGCCAGCTCCGCTAGCGGGTCGTACCAAGAGACCCAGTACTTC. Amino acid sequence: CASSASGSYQETQYF. The full variable domain, rest sourced from reference TRBV18 and TRBJ2-5, is NAGVMQNPRHLVRRRGQEARLRCSPMKGHSHVYWYRQLPEEGLKFMVYLQKENIIDESGMPKERFSAEFPKEGPSILRIQQVVRGDSAAYFCASSASGSYQETQYFGPGTRLLVL.

This chain uses TRBV5-4 with TRBJ2-1; D remains unclear. Trimming removed 2 bases from V and 0 bases from J, with 12 bases in between. This CDR3 comprises 16 residues. Germline CDR1 and CDR2: SGHNT and YYREEE (reference sequence). CDR3: CASSFNVRSSYNEQFF. DNA for the CDR3: TGTGCCAGCAGCTTTAACGTCCGGAGCTCCTACAATGAGCAGTTCTTC.

The chain carries TRBV6-5 and TRBJ1-3; 7 positions agree with TRBD1. CDR1 is MNHEY and CDR2 is SVGAGI in the germline V gene. The CDR3 covers 16 residues. The trim removed 4 bases at V and 0 bases at J, leaving 6 bases unmatched. In DNA, the CDR3 is TGTGCCAGCAGTTTACAGGGGAAGAGCTCTGGAAACACCATATATTTT. Translated, it gives CASSLQGKSSGNTIYF.

This clone occurred once. J is TRBJ2-5 and V is TRBV11-1, with no clear D. The V and J ends lost 2 bases and 3 bases respectively, with 13 bases between them. The V gene's germline CDR1 is SGHAT and CDR2 FQDESV (reference sequence). CDR3 size: 15 residues. CDR3 DNA sequence: TGTGCCAGCAGCTTATCAAGTGGTCGGGAAGAGACCCAGTACTTC. Amino acid sequence: CASSLSSGREETQYF.

The rearrangement joins TRBV15 to TRBJ2-7; the match to TRBD1 covers 7 bases. CDR3 length: 14 amino acids. Germline lookup yields CDR1 LNHNV and CDR2 YYDKDF (reference sequence). V lost 5 bases to trimming and J lost 2 bases; unmatched junction nucleotides: 6. The CDR3 here is CATSVRDRTYEQYF. CDR3 DNA: TGTGCCACCAGCGTCCGGGACAGAACCTACGAGCAGTACTTC.

V gene TRBV5-1 combines with J gene TRBJ2-3; weak D call: TRBD2 (5 bases). The CDR3 spans 15 residues. V dropped 0 bases and J dropped 5 bases, with 13 bases sitting between them. Germline V gives CDR1 SGHRS, CDR2 YFSETQ. The chain's CDR3 is CASSLERGGGDTQYF. The CDR3, as DNA: TGCGCCAGCAGCTTGGAAAGAGGTGGAGGAGATACGCAGTATTTT.

The gene calls are TRBV30 and TRBJ1-6; maybe TRBD1 (5 bases). From germline, CDR1 is GTSNPN and CDR2 SVGIG (reference sequence). CDR3 length: 13 residues. The V gene lost 5 bases and the J gene lost 8 bases, with 13 bases spanning the gap. CDR3 in amino acids: CAWLGDSYSPLHF. CDR3 in DNA: TGTGCCTGGTTAGGAGACAGTTATTCACCCCTCCACTTT.

The rearrangement uses TRBV10-3 and TRBJ2-1; 13 bases are a match to TRBD2. The V gene end was trimmed by 10 bases and the J gene end by 2 bases; junction bases not matched to a gene: 2. CDR3 length: 14 residues. Germline CDR1 and CDR2: ENHRY and SYGVKD. The CDR3 DNA follows: TGTGCCACACTAGCGGGGGGGACCTACAATGAGCAGTTCTTC. This codes for CATLAGGTYNEQFF.

The J gene is TRBJ1-3, the V gene TRBV9; no firm D call. The CDR3 is made up of 15 amino acids. The V gene's germline CDR1 is SGDLS and CDR2 YYNGEE. Trimming stripped 2 bases from V and 9 bases from J, with 18 bases between. CDR3 DNA sequence: TGTGCCAGCAGCGTGGAGGTATCGGGCCAAACCACCATATATTTT. Translation: CASSVEVSGQTTIYF.

This clone came up once. V and J are TRBV5-4 and TRBJ2-7; perhaps TRBD2 as D (7 bases). The germline V gene encodes CDR1 SGHNT and CDR2 YYREEE (reference sequence). CDR3 length: 17 residues. Trimming cost V 3 bases and J 0 bases, with 19 bases left between them. The DNA for the CDR3 is TGTGCCAGCAGCTCGGCGGGCTTAGGGGGGGGCTCCTACGAGCAGTACTTC. Amino acids: CASSSAGLGGGSYEQYF.

The chain links TRBV7-2 to TRBJ1-1; TRBD1 is a possible D gene (5 bases). This CDR3 has 14 amino acids. V lost 3 bases, J lost 6 bases, and 14 bases lay in between. The germline CDR1 and CDR2 sequences are SGHTA and FQGNSA. CDR3 DNA sequence: TGTGCCAGCAGCTTCACGGCCGACAGCCCTGAAGCTTTCTTT. This encodes CASSFTADSPEAFF.

CDR3 region: CASGPTVTREGGEQFF. In nucleotides, the CDR3 is TGTGCCAGCGGTCCCACCGTGACTAGAGAAGGCGGTGAGCAGTTCTTC. The J gene is TRBJ2-1, the V gene TRBV13; D is perhaps TRBD2 (6 bases). The germline V and J ends were trimmed by 8 bases and 9 bases, with 26 bases remaining between them. This CDR3 is 16 amino acids long. The germline gives CDR1 PRHDT, CDR2 FYEKMQ (reference sequence).

The chain combines TRBV29-1 with TRBJ2-5; maybe TRBD2 (6 bases). Trimming stripped 8 bases from V and 11 bases from J, with 21 bases between. This CDR3 is built from 12 residues. Germline-derived CDR1 and CDR2 are SQVTM and ANQGSEA. DNA for the CDR3: TGCAGCCCCACGGGGGACTCGTGGGAGCAGTACTTC. Amino acids: CSPTGDSWEQYF. The whole variable domain, remainder taken from reference TRBV29-1 and TRBJ2-5, is SAVISQKPSRDICQRGTSLTIQCQVDSQVTMMFWYRQQPGQSLTLIATANQGSEATYESGFVIDKFPISRPNLTFSTLTVSNMSPEDSSIYLCSPTGDSWEQYFGPGTRLLVL.

The CDR3 DNA reads as TGTGCCAGCAGCCTGGGGGCGGGGCAGCCCCAGCATTTT. Protein product: CASSLGAGQPQHF. The chain recombines TRBV5-4 with TRBJ1-5, with D perhaps TRBD1 (6 bases). Trimming shortened V by 4 bases and J by 7 bases, and 12 bases separated the two germline ends. From germline, CDR1 is SGHNT and CDR2 YYREEE (reference sequence). The length of the CDR3 is 13 residues. Filled out from reference TRBV5-4 and TRBJ1-5, the complete variable domain reads ETGVTQSPTHLIKTRGQQVTLRCSSQSGHNTVSWYQQALGQGPQFIFQYYREEENGRGNFPPRFSGLQFPNYSSELNVNALELDDSALYLCASSLGAGQPQHFGDGTRLSIL.

Turning to this clone: The junction departs from the called germline gene at one end, perhaps through a read error. The rearrangement uses TRBV5-1 and TRBJ2-5; maybe TRBD2 (6 bases). This CDR3 has 15 amino acids. Germline V gives CDR1 SGHRS, CDR2 YFSETQ. The CDR3 reads CAGSFRLTAGETQYF. The CDR3 DNA sequence: TGCGCCGGCAGTTTCAGACTGACAGCGGGAGAGACCCAGTACTTC.

The chain has TRBV7-2 and TRBJ2-1; 9 bases are shared with TRBD2. V lost 7 bases to trimming and J lost 0 bases; unmatched junction nucleotides: 7. Per germline, CDR1 SGHTA and CDR2 FQGNSA. The CDR3 sequence is 16 residues long. CDR3 protein: CASIPAGGSSYNEQFF. DNA of the CDR3: TGTGCCAGCATCCCAGCGGGGGGAAGCTCCTACAATGAGCAGTTCTTC.

The V call is TRBV11-2, the J call TRBJ2-3; a possible D gene is TRBD1 (5 bases). Germline V gives CDR1 SGHAT, CDR2 FQNNGV. The CDR3 is made up of 15 amino acids. Trimming took off 1 base at V and 5 bases at J, with 13 bases between the two ends. This chain's CDR3 is CASSLGRVVQDTQYF. CDR3 coding DNA: TGTGCCAGCAGCTTAGGCAGGGTCGTTCAAGATACGCAGTATTTT.

The rearrangement links TRBV5-6 to TRBJ2-4; D may be TRBD2 (6 bases). The V end was cut by 0 bases, the J end by 2 bases, with 12 bases between. Germline V gives CDR1 SGHDT, CDR2 YYEEEE. The CDR3 contains 16 residues. The CDR3 DNA is TGTGCCAGCAGCTTGGGCGGGGTTAGTCCCAAAAACATTCAGTACTTC. Translated: CASSLGGVSPKNIQYF.

The rearrangement links TRBV7-9 to TRBJ2-1, with 7 nucleotides matching TRBD1. CDR3 length equals 16 residues. J was trimmed by 6 bases and V by 5 bases; bases with no gene match: 13. CDR1 and CDR2 (germline): SEHNR, FQNEAQ (reference sequence). CDR3 region: CASSHLRKGASNEQFF. CDR3 nucleotide sequence: TGTGCCAGCAGCCACCTACGGAAGGGGGCAAGCAATGAGCAGTTCTTC.

The chain employs TRBV11-3 and TRBJ2-5; 7 bases line up with TRBD2. Unmatched junction bases numbered 21, after V lost 1 base and J lost 7 bases. Germline CDR1 is SGHNT and CDR2 is YENEEA. The CDR3 runs 19 residues. The CDR3: CASSLGKTVYGGNGGTQYF. The CDR3 nucleotides read TGTGCCAGCAGCTTAGGGAAGACCGTTTACGGGGGGAATGGTGGGACCCAGTACTTC.